This entry features one TCR beta chain sequence. Per the authors' pipeline: Scientists estimated how many nucleated cells there were by amplifying reference gene primers. Clones were sequenced by immunoSEQ multiplex PCR, and TCRdb holds only the in-frame ones, with some missing. That table supplies the V and J calls and clone size; D and trimming were determined from the DNA. The sample shows roughly 230,000 clones, 70% to 90% of them seen only once. This sample was taken from a study of blood T cell repertoires in COVID-19. Study-wide context: Samples taken during acute and convalescent COVID-19 were collected in the United States, Italy and Spain. In each case, the material was cDNA or gDNA derived from T cells, B-cell-depleted T cells, or PBMCs.

V trimming: 5 bases; J trimming: 2 bases; junction bases outside the gene matches: 5. The V gene's germline CDR1 is SGHTA and CDR2 FQGTGA. The CDR3 length is 14 residues. The sequence was obtained from a man aged 35-49 years with acute or convalescent COVID-19. The sequenced sample consisted of peripheral blood. The chain recombines TRBV7-3 with TRBJ2-7; TRBD1 aligns across 8 bases. CDR3 amino acids: CASSPGQAPYEQYF. Here the CDR3 DNA reads TGTGCCAGCAGCCCGGGACAGGCCCCCTACGAGCAGTACTTC. Using reference TRBV7-3 and TRBJ2-7 for the parts outside the CDR3, the full variable domain is GAGVSQTPSNKVTEKGKYVELRCDPISGHTALYWYRQSLGQGPEFLIYFQGTGAADDSGLPNDRFFAVRPEGSVSTLKIQRTERGDSAVYLCASSPGQAPYEQYFGPGTRLTVT.